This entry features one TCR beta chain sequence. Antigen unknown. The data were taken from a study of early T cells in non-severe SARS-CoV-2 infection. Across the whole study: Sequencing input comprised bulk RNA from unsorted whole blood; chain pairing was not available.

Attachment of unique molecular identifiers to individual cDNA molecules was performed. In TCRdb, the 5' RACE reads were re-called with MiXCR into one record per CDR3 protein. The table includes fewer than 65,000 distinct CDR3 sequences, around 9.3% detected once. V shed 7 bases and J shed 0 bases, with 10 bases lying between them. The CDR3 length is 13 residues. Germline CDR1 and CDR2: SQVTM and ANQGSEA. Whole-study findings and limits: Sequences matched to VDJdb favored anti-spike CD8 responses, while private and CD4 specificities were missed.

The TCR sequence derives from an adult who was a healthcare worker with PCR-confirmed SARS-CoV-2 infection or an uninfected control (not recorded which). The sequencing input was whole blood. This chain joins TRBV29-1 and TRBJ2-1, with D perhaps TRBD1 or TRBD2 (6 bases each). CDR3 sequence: CSGGASSYNEQFF. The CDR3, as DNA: TGCAGCGGGGGGGCTAGCTCCTACAATGAGCAGTTCTTC.